A selection of T cell receptor beta chains follows, all from one sample in a study of OX40 agonist ivuxolimab in advanced cancers. The repertoire was sequenced with immunoSEQ multiplex PCR; TCRdb's copy has only in-frame clones and lacks some. This sample carries 85,000 or so clones, just over 85% of them seen once, and the ten largest clones take roughly 2%. The source was CD4+ or CD8+ T cells sorted from blood, collected in a trial of the OX40 agonist ivuxolimab. The receptor set was obtained from an adult with an advanced solid tumor such as melanoma, head and neck, liver or kidney cancer. The CDR3 runs from the conserved cysteine through the conserved F or W. A D gene is named only where the DNA matches it firmly. Clone size is not always given. Where it is, it says once, few, many or a class for expanded clones.

V	size	D	J	CDR3	DNA
TRBV19	once	.	TRBJ2-7	CASRADSYEQYF	TGTGCCAGTAGGGCGGACTCCTACGAGCAGTACTTC
TRBV5-1	.	.	TRBJ1-2	CASSLEGDHGYTF	TGCGCCAGCAGCTTGGAAGGGGATCATGGCTACACCTTC
TRBV6-1	few	.	TRBJ1-2	CASSESGWGYTF	TGTGCCAGCAGTGAATCTGGCTGGGGCTACACCTTC
TRBV18	.	.	TRBJ2-3	CASSPSGSTDTQYF	TGTGCCAGCTCACCTAGCGGTTCCACAGATACGCAGTATTTT
TRBV9	.	.	TRBJ2-3	CASSVVGSTDTQYF	TGTGCCAGCAGCGTAGTCGGGAGCACAGATACGCAGTATTTT
TRBV5-4	.	.	TRBJ1-4	CASSLGEGGEKLFF	TGTGCCAGCAGCTTGGGGGAAGGAGGAGAAAAACTGTTTTTT
TRBV10-3	.	TRBD1	TRBJ2-3	CAISEFQGATDTQYF	TGTGCCATCAGTGAGTTTCAGGGGGCAACAGATACGCAGTATTTT
TRBV11-3	once	TRBD2	TRBJ2-1	CASSLESGGYNEQFF	TGTGCCAGCAGCTTAGAAAGCGGGGGGTACAATGAGCAGTTCTTC
TRBV5-4	.	TRBD2	TRBJ2-5	CASSSTSGGLETQYF	TGTGCCAGCAGCTCGACTAGCGGGGGTCTAGAGACCCAGTACTTC
TRBV7-9	.	.	TRBJ2-6	CASVRLGQLTGANVLTF	TGTGCCAGCGTGAGGCTTGGACAGCTCACTGGGGCCAACGTCCTGACTTTC
TRBV6-4	.	TRBD1	TRBJ1-1	CASSPDRGAEAFF	TGTGCCAGCAGTCCTGACAGGGGAGCTGAAGCTTTCTTT
TRBV5-1	.	TRBD1	TRBJ1-2	CASSLVQGQEGYGYTF	TGCGCCAGCAGCTTGGTGCAGGGACAGGAAGGGTATGGCTACACCTTC
TRBV2	.	.	TRBJ1-5	CASSELRGSNQPQHF	TGTGCCAGCAGTGAACTCCGTGGGTCTAATCAGCCCCAGCATTTT
TRBV11-2	.	TRBD1	TRBJ2-2	CASSLEGKGADGELFF	TGTGCCAGCAGCTTAGAGGGTAAGGGGGCGGACGGGGAGCTGTTTTTT
TRBV6-4	once	TRBD1	TRBJ2-2	CATPRDRVSGELFF	TGTGCCACCCCACGGGACAGGGTGTCCGGGGAGCTGTTTTTT
TRBV9	.	.	TRBJ1-2	CASGTPSSYGYTF	TGTGCCAGCGGGACACCTTCCAGCTATGGCTACACCTTC
TRBV11-2	few	.	TRBJ1-3	CASSQDSYSGNTIYF	TGTGCCAGCAGCCAAGACAGCTACTCTGGAAACACCATATATTTT
TRBV10-3	.	.	TRBJ2-3	CAISGENGPRTQYF	TGTGCCATCAGTGGGGAAAACGGCCCTCGAACGCAGTATTTT
TRBV2	.	.	TRBJ2-2	CASRRGNTGELFF	TGTGCCAGCAGGCGGGGGAACACCGGGGAGCTGTTTTTT
TRBV4-1	.	.	TRBJ2-7	CASSTRELYEQYF	TGCGCCAGCAGCACCCGGGAGCTCTACGAGCAGTACTTC
TRBV9	.	TRBD2	TRBJ2-1	CASSSVGGFYSYNEQFF	TGTGCCAGCAGCAGCGTGGGAGGGTTCTACTCCTACAATGAGCAGTTCTTC
TRBV6-5	.	.	TRBJ1-2	CASSYGGRYSGYTF	TGTGCCAGCAGTTACGGGGGTCGTTACTCCGGCTACACCTTC
TRBV28	.	.	TRBJ2-1	CASSFMRGPYNEQFF	TGTGCCAGCAGTTTTATGAGGGGACCTTACAATGAGCAGTTCTTC
TRBV18	.	.	TRBJ2-3	CASSPLFGMSTDTQYF	TGTGCCAGCTCACCCCTGTTTGGTATGAGCACAGATACGCAGTATTTT
TRBV7-9	.	TRBD1	TRBJ1-2	CASSLGGDRGRTYGYTF	TGTGCCAGCAGCTTAGGGGGCGACAGGGGGCGCACCTATGGCTACACCTTC
TRBV27	.	TRBD2	TRBJ2-7	CASSLRPGLLSYEQYF	TGTGCCAGCAGTTTACGCCCGGGACTACTCTCCTACGAGCAGTACTTC
TRBV5-5	.	.	TRBJ1-5	CASSLTHTGIDANQPQHF	TGTGCCAGCAGCTTGACACACACAGGGATCGACGCCAATCAGCCCCAGCATTTT
TRBV27	.	.	TRBJ2-7	CASTPGPGQLHTYEQYF	TGTGCCAGCACTCCTGGACCCGGACAGCTCCATACCTACGAGCAGTACTTC
TRBV7-2	.	TRBD2	TRBJ2-3	CASSSTGLAGGYHTDTQYF	TGTGCCAGCAGTTCTACGGGACTAGCGGGGGGGTACCACACAGATACGCAGTATTTT
TRBV7-2	few	.	TRBJ1-1	CASSFGRVAFF	TGTGCCAGCAGCTTCGGTAGAGTTGCTTTCTTT
TRBV6-1	once	TRBD1	TRBJ1-3	CASSDRGLSGNTIYF	TGTGCCAGCAGTGACAGGGGGCTTTCTGGAAACACCATATATTTT
TRBV19	.	.	TRBJ1-2	CASRSPRGYTF	TGTGCCAGTAGGTCGCCGAGGGGCTACACCTTC
TRBV5-1	.	.	TRBJ2-1	CASSFNSLTGAGSSNEQFF	TGCGCCAGCAGCTTTAACAGCCTGACTGGGGCGGGGAGCAGTAATGAGCAGTTCTTC
TRBV6-1	.	.	TRBJ1-2	CASSYGGAGTF	TGTGCCAGCAGTTACGGGGGCGCAGGTACCTTC
TRBV11-2	.	TRBD1	TRBJ1-4	CASSLRQGQLFF	TGTGCCAGCAGCCTACGACAGGGTCAACTGTTTTTT
TRBV27	.	.	TRBJ2-7	CASSPRPRADYEQYF	TGTGCCAGCAGCCCGAGGCCCAGGGCGGACTACGAGCAGTACTTC
TRBV11-2	many	TRBD1	TRBJ1-6	CAYRGPGGDSPLHF	TGTGCCTACAGGGGACCAGGAGGGGATTCACCCCTCCACTTT
TRBV28	.	TRBD1	TRBJ1-2	CASSRDREGYTF	TGTGCCAGCAGTCGGGACAGGGAAGGCTACACCTTC
TRBV7-9	.	TRBD1	TRBJ2-1	CASSLVQGGGDEQFF	TGTGCCAGCAGCTTAGTACAGGGGGGTGGCGATGAGCAGTTCTTC
TRBV5-1	.	TRBD1	TRBJ1-2	CASSLSGGQGSDEADYGYTF	TGCGCCAGCAGCTTGTCCGGGGGACAGGGAAGTGACGAAGCTGACTATGGCTACACCTTC
TRBV18	.	TRBD1	TRBJ1-5	CASSPRGQGSDQPQHF	TGTGCCAGCTCCCCACGGGGACAGGGTTCTGATCAGCCCCAGCATTTT
TRBV5-1	.	.	TRBJ1-1	CASSLFPANTEAFF	TGCGCCAGCAGCTTGTTTCCAGCGAACACTGAAGCTTTCTTT
TRBV6-1	.	.	TRBJ1-6	CASSEGAGTNSPLHF	TGTGCCAGCAGTGAAGGAGCGGGGACTAATTCACCCCTCCACTTT
TRBV6-6	.	.	TRBJ2-5	CASSSHMGQETQYF	TGTGCCAGCAGTTCCCATATGGGCCAAGAGACCCAGTACTTC
TRBV6-1	.	.	TRBJ1-6	CASSDNRSSPLHF	TGTGCCAGCAGTGATAACAGATCTTCACCCCTCCACTTT
TRBV5-1	.	.	TRBJ2-4	CASSLGGTKNIQYF	TGCGCCAGCAGCTTGGGGGGAACCAAAAACATTCAGTACTTC
TRBV5-1	few	.	TRBJ2-6	CASSLAGGGANVLTF	TGCGCCAGCAGCTTGGCCGGCGGGGGGGCCAACGTCCTGACTTTC
TRBV28	once	.	TRBJ1-3	CASSLEGPLSGNTIYF	TGTGCCAGCAGTTTGGAGGGCCCCCTCTCTGGAAACACCATATATTTT
TRBV11-3	.	.	TRBJ2-7	CASSSGSNYEQYF	TGTGCCAGCAGCTCAGGGAGCAACTACGAGCAGTACTTC
TRBV5-1	.	.	TRBJ2-7	CASSRTPGTQGEQYF	TGCGCCAGCAGCAGGACTCCCGGGACGCAGGGGGAGCAGTACTTC
TRBV10-3	.	.	TRBJ1-2	CAIRRRTDLLRDYGYTF	TGTGCCATCCGTAGGAGGACGGACCTTCTTCGGGACTATGGCTACACCTTC
TRBV13	.	TRBD1	TRBJ1-4	CASSLDRGAFGEKLFF	TGTGCCAGCAGCTTAGACAGGGGAGCGTTTGGAGAAAAACTGTTTTTT
TRBV7-9	few	.	TRBJ1-2	CASSSEARQRGYTF	TGTGCCAGCAGCTCCGAAGCTCGACAGCGCGGCTACACCTTC
TRBV7-9	.	TRBD1	TRBJ2-7	CASSPEGGQGFMKQYF	TGTGCCAGCAGCCCAGAGGGGGGACAGGGTTTTATGAAGCAGTACTTC
TRBV6-6	once	TRBD1	TRBJ2-7	CASNGGTGEYEQYF	TGTGCCAGTAACGGGGGGACAGGGGAATACGAGCAGTACTTC